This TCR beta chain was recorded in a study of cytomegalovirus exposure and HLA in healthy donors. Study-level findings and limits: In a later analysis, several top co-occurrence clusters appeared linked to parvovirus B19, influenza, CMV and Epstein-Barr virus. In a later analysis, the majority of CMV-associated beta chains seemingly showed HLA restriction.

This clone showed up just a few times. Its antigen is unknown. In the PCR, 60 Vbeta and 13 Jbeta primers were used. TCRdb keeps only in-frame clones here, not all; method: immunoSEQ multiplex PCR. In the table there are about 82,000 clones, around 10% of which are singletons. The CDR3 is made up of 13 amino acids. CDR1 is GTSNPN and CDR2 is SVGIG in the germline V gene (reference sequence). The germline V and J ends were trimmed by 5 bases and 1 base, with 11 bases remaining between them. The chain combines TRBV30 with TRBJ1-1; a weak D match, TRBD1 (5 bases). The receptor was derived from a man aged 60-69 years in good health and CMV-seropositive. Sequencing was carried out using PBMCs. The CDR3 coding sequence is TGTGCCTGGCAATTGGACACGAACACTGAAGCTTTCTTT. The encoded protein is CAWQLDTNTEAFF. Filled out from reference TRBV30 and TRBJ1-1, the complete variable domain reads SQTIHQWPATLVQPVGSPLSLECTVEGTSNPNLYWYRQAAGRGLQLLFYSVGIGQISSEVPQNLSASRPQDRQFILSSKKLLLSDSGFYLCAWQLDTNTEAFFGQGTRLTVV.